These 9 T cell receptor beta chains were all obtained from the same sample, sequenced in a study of identical twins (dated by TCRdb to 2016 to 2017). Receptor libraries were prepared by 5' RACE. The sequencer listed for this sample is Illumina HiSeq 2000. TCRdb took the public reads, trimmed them with fastp at Q25, ran MiXCR for clone calling and kept in-frame beta chains. Rows matching on CDR3 protein sequence are summarized as one entry with the most common DNA and genes. Within this sample are about 720,000 distinct CDR3 sequences, with 8.6% of them counted one time only. The ten largest clones represent around 0.98% of the sample. These records were also assigned to another study, of yellow fever vaccine responses in identical twins.

The sequenced sample was PBMCs. These receptors were collected from a woman younger than 35 in good health.

This chain uses TRBV7-9 with TRBJ2-2; tentatively, D is TRBD1 (5 bases). Per the germline V gene, CDR1 is SEHNR and CDR2 is FQNEAQ (reference sequence). V lost 3 bases and J lost 7, with 6 bases in between. The CDR3 contains 12 residues. The CDR3 DNA reads as TGTGCCAGCAGCTTGGGGCGCGGGGAGCTGTTTTTT. It translates to CASSLGRGELFF.

This clonotype showed up many times. The CDR3 reads CASSQGGTGSYEQYF. In nucleotides, the CDR3 is TGTGCCAGCAGCCAAGGCGGGACAGGGAGCTACGAGCAGTACTTC. The chain combines TRBV28 with TRBJ2-7; TRBD1 matches 9 bases. The trim removed 6 bases at V and 3 bases at J, leaving 9 bases unmatched. CDR1 is MDHEN, CDR2 SYDVKM, per germline. The CDR3 contains 15 residues.

This clonotype came up many times. This rearrangement joins TRBV29-1 to TRBJ2-1; possibly TRBD2 for D (5 bases). The germline V gene has CDR1 SQVTM and CDR2 ANQGSEA. V dropped 6 bases and J dropped 1 base, with 10 bases sitting between them. This CDR3 is built from 13 residues. The CDR3 region has the DNA TGCAGCGTACAACTAGATTCCTACAATGAGCAGTTCTTC. Protein: CSVQLDSYNEQFF.

The chain's CDR3 is CSVEERRVGTEAFF. The CDR3 DNA is TGCAGCGTTGAAGAGCGCAGGGTAGGCACTGAAGCTTTCTTT. J is TRBJ1-1 and V is TRBV29-1; tentatively, D is TRBD1 (5 bases). V lost 0 bases, J lost 4 bases, and 12 bases lay in between. This CDR3 comprises 14 residues. The V gene's germline CDR1 is SQVTM and CDR2 ANQGSEA.

Many counts were recorded for this clonotype. This rearrangement joins TRBV7-2 to TRBJ2-3; possibly TRBD2 for D (7 bases). V was clipped by 6 bases and J by 2 bases, with 15 bases between them. There are 15 residues in the CDR3. Per the germline V gene, CDR1 is SGHTA and CDR2 is FQGNSA. The CDR3 region has the DNA TGTGCCAGCAGTTCACAGGGAGGGTACACAGATACGCAGTATTTT. It yields the protein CASSSQGGYTDTQYF.

This clonotype turned up a few times. V usage is TRBV12-3 or TRBV12-4 and J usage is TRBJ2-2; TRBD1 matches 11 bases. This CDR3 is built from 15 residues. The V and J ends lost 4 bases and 5 bases, in that order; junction bases with no gene match: 3. This chain's CDR3 is CASSSGQGVTGELFF. As DNA, the CDR3 is TGTGCCAGCAGTTCGGGACAGGGGGTAACCGGGGAGCTGTTTTTT.

This clonotype was detected ten times or more. This chain joins TRBV7-2 and TRBJ2-2; possibly TRBD1 for D (5 bases). Trimming shortened V by 0 bases and J by 8 bases, and 10 bases separated the two germline ends. The length of the CDR3 is 14 residues. Germline V gives CDR1 SGHTA, CDR2 FQGNSA. CDR3 sequence reads: CASSLAPQGGELFF. The CDR3 DNA reads as TGTGCCAGCAGCTTAGCTCCCCAGGGTGGGGAGCTGTTTTTT.

The sample holds a few counts of this clonotype. The V and J genes are TRBV6-5 and TRBJ1-1; tentatively, D is TRBD1 (6 bases). Trimming shortened V by 4 bases and J by 0 bases, and 12 bases separated the two germline ends. The CDR3 loop spans 15 amino acids. CDR1 MNHEY and CDR2 SVGAGI come from the germline V gene. This CDR3 reads CASSFRGDMNTEAFF. DNA of the CDR3: TGTGCCAGCAGTTTCCGAGGGGACATGAACACTGAAGCTTTCTTT.

The chain joins TRBV20-1 to TRBJ2-5; D is possibly TRBD2 (6 bases). The V gene's germline CDR1 is DFQATT and CDR2 SNEGSKA (reference sequence). There are 13 residues in the CDR3. The germline V and J ends were trimmed by 5 bases and 1 base, with 11 bases remaining between them. This CDR3 reads CSALRGSQETQYF. CDR3 sequence (DNA): TGCAGTGCTCTGCGGGGCAGCCAAGAGACCCAGTACTTC.